The TCR beta chain described here comes from a study of prognosis after radiotherapy for stage I lung cancer. This clonotype was counted many times. Researchers used two-round multiplex PCR to amplify TCR beta CDR3 starting from genomic DNA. Primers specific to each TRBV and TRBJ gene drove first-round PCR. TCRdb re-analysed the multiplex PCR reads in MiXCR, keeping a single row per CDR3 protein. In the table there are roughly 15,000 distinct CDR3 sequences, around 40% of which are singletons. This CDR3 is built from 15 residues. V dropped 4 bases and J dropped 7; count of bases not matched to a gene: 5. CDR1 is LGHDT, CDR2 YNNKEL, per germline (reference sequence).

This receptor was taken from a donor aged 50 or older with non-small cell lung cancer. V usage is TRBV3-1 and J usage is TRBJ2-5; 14 bases fit TRBD2. The material was PBMCs, obtained before or after stereotactic body radiation therapy (not recorded which). CDR3 residues: CASSRGLAGGGTQYF. Written as DNA, the CDR3 is TGTGCCAGCAGCCGAGGACTAGCGGGGGGTGGGACCCAGTACTTC.